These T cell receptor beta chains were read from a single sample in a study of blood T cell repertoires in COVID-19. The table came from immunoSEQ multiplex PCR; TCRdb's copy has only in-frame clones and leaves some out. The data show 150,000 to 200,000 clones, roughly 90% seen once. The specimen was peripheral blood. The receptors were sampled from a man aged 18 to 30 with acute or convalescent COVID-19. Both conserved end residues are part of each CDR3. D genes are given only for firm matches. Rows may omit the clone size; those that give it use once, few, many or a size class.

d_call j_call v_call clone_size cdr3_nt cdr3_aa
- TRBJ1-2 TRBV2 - TGTGCCAGCCACGCTTTAATGCCAGGAGGTACGGGCTACACCTTC CASHALMPGGTGYTF
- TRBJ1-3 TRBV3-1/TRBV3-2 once TGTGCCAGCAGCCAAATTCAGGGAAACACCATATATTTT CASSQIQGNTIYF
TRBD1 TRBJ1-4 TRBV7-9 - TGTGCCAGCAGCCTAACCGGGACAGGGGTGGAAAAACTGTTTTTT CASSLTGTGVEKLFF
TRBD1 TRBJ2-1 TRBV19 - TGTGCCAGTTCATCCCCGGGACAGGGTTTTGAGCAGTTCTTC CASSSPGQGFEQFF
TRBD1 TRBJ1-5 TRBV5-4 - TGTGCCAGCAGCTTGTCGGCAGGGGGCAAGTATAGCAATCAGCCCCAGCATTTT CASSLSAGGKYSNQPQHF
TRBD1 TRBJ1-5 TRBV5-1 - TGCGCCAGCAGCTTGGAGGGCAGGGGGCTTCAGCCCCAGCATTTT CASSLEGRGLQPQHF
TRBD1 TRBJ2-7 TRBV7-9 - TGTGCCAGCGGCCCATCGACAGGGGGCTCCGAGCAGTACTTC CASGPSTGGSEQYF
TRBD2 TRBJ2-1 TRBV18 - TGTGCCAGCTCAAGTGGACTAGCGGGGGGGCGCGGTGAGCAGTTCTTC CASSSGLAGGRGEQFF
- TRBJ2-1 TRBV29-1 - TGCAGCGTTGAAAGTGGCAGGTCAATAACCTACAATGAGCAGTTCTTC CSVESGRSITYNEQFF
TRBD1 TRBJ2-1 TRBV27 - TGTGCCAGCAGTTTAAGCGGAGGACAGGGCCCAAATGAGCAGTTCTTC CASSLSGGQGPNEQFF
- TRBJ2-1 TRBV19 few TGTGCCAGTAGTATAGATCCCCGGTTCTACAATGAGCAGTTCTTC CASSIDPRFYNEQFF
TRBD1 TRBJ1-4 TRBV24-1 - TGTGCCACCAGTGACAAAACCGAAAACCAGGGGGATGATTTCGAAAAACTGTTTTTT CATSDKTENQGDDFEKLFF
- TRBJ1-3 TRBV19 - TGTGCCAGTAGTAATCGGGGGTCGGTCTCTGGAAACACCATATATTTT CASSNRGSVSGNTIYF
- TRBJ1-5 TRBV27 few TGTGCCAGCAGTTTATCCCTCCAGGGGCAGCCCCAGCATTTT CASSLSLQGQPQHF
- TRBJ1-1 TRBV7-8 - TGTGCCAGCAGCTTTACGGGGATGACTGAAGCTTTCTTT CASSFTGMTEAFF
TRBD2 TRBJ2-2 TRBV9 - TGTGCCAGCGGGGCCATGGGACTAGCGGATACCGGGGAGCTGTTTTTT CASGAMGLADTGELFF
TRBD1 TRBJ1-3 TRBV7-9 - TGTGCCAGCAGCTCGACAGGGGGCTCTGGAAACACCATATATTTT CASSSTGGSGNTIYF
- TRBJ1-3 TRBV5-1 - TGCGCCAGCAGCTTGTTTCCAGGGACAGGAAACACCATATATTTT CASSLFPGTGNTIYF
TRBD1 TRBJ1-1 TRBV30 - TGTGCTTTGACAGGGCGAAGCACTGAAGCTTTCTTT CALTGRSTEAFF
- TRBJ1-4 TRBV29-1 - TGCAGCGTTGTTCAGGGGACGGAAAAACTGTTTTTT CSVVQGTEKLFF
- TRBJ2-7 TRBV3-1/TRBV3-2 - TGTGCCAGCAGCCTCCCAGGGGTTCACTACGAGCAGTACTTC CASSLPGVHYEQYF
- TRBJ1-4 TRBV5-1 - TGCGCCAGCAGCTTGGGAGCTAATAATGAAAAACTGTTTTTT CASSLGANNEKLFF
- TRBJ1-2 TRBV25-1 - TGTGCCAGCAGTGTGCAGGCGGGCTATGGCTACACCTTC CASSVQAGYGYTF
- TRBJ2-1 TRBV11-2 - TGTGCCAGCAGCTTAGAATTCTCGGTCCTGTACAATGAGCAGTTCTTC CASSLEFSVLYNEQFF
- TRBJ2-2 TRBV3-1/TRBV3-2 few TGTGCCAGCAGCCAATCGGCGGCGAACACCGGGGAGCTGTTTTTT CASSQSAANTGELFF
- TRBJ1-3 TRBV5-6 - TGTGCCAGCAGCTTCGCAGGGGTCTTCTCTGGAAACACCATATATTTT CASSFAGVFSGNTIYF
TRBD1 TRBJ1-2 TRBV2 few TGTGCCAGCAGTGGGGACAGCATAAACTATGGCTACACCTTC CASSGDSINYGYTF
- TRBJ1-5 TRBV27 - TGTGCCAGCAGTTTACGCGAGAATCAGCCCCAGCATTTT CASSLRENQPQHF
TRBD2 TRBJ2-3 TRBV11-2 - TGTGCCAGCAGCTTGGGTCGGGGGGACGGCACAGATACGCAGTATTTT CASSLGRGDGTDTQYF
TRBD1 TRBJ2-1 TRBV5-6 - TGTGCCAGCAACGTTAGAGAAGGGACAGGGGGCTACAATGAGCAGTTCTTC CASNVREGTGGYNEQFF
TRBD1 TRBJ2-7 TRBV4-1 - TGCGCCAGCAGCCAAGGGACAGGGGCGGCCTACGAGCAGTACTTC CASSQGTGAAYEQYF
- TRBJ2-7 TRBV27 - TGTGCCAGCAGTTTGAACAGGGAAGGAGGCTTGGGCGAGCAGTACTTC CASSLNREGGLGEQYF
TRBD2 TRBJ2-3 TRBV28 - TGTGCCAGCAGTTTAAGCGGGGGTAGCACAGATACGCAGTATTTT CASSLSGGSTDTQYF
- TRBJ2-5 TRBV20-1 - TGCAGTGCTACCGTAGAGACCCAGTACTTC CSATVETQYF
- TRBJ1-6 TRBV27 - TGTGCCAGCAGTTTATGGCCAGGGGCTTATAATTCACCCCTCCACTTT CASSLWPGAYNSPLHF
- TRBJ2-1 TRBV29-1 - TGCAGCGTTGCGGAGGATGAGGCGGGAGGACAGGTGGCGTTCTTC CSVAEDEAGGQVAFF
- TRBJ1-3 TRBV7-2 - TGTGCCAGCAGCTTGAGGGAAAGGAACACCATATATTTT CASSLRERNTIYF
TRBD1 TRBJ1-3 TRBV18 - TGTGCCAGCTCGTACAGGGGAGAAGGAAACACCATATATTTT CASSYRGEGNTIYF
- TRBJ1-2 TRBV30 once TGTGCCTGGAAAACTACAGGGAACTATGGCTACACCTTC CAWKTTGNYGYTF
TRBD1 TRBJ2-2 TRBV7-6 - TGTGCCAGCAGTACGACAGGGGACCTCCGGAGCACCGGGGAGCTGTTTTTT CASSTTGDLRSTGELFF
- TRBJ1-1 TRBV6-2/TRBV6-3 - TGTGCCAGCAGTTACGCAGGGTCGGCCACTGAAGCTTTCTTT CASSYAGSATEAFF
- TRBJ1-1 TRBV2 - TGTGCCACCGCCCCGGGGGACGCAACTGAAGCTTTCTTT CATAPGDATEAFF
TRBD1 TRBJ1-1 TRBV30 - TGTGCCTGGAATTCTCAGGGGGATACTGAAGCTTTCTTT CAWNSQGDTEAFF
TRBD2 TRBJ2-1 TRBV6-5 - TGTGCCAGCAGACGGGGGGTACACTCCTACAATGAGCAGTTCTTC CASRRGVHSYNEQFF
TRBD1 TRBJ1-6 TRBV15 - TGTGCCACCAGCCTCACCGGGACAGGGGGCGAATCACCCCTCCACTTT CATSLTGTGGESPLHF
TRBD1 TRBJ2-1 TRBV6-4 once TGTGCCAGCAGTGCTTCGACAGGGGCCGCATACAATGAGCAGTTCTTC CASSASTGAAYNEQFF
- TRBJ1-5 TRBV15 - TGTGCCACCAGCCCCCCTGGGAGTTTGCCCCAGCATTTT CATSPPGSLPQHF
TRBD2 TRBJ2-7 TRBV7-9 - TGTGCCAGCAGCACCACTAGCGGGAGGGACTACGAGCAGTACTTC CASSTTSGRDYEQYF